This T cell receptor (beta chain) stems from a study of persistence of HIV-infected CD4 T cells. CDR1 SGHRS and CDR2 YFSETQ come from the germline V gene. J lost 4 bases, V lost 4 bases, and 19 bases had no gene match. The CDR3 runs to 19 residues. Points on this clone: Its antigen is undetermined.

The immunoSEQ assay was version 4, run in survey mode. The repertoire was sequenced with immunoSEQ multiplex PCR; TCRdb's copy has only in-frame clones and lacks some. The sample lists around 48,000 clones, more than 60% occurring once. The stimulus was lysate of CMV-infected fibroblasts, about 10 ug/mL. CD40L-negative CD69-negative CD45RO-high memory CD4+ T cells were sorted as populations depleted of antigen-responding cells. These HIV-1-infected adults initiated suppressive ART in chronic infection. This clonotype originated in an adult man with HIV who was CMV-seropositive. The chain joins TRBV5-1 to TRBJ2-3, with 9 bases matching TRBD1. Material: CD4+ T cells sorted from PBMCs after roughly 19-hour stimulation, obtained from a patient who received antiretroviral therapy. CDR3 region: CASSPRPGQGGAAPDTQYF. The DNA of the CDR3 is TGCGCCAGCAGCCCTCGACCGGGACAGGGAGGGGCCGCCCCAGATACGCAGTATTTT.